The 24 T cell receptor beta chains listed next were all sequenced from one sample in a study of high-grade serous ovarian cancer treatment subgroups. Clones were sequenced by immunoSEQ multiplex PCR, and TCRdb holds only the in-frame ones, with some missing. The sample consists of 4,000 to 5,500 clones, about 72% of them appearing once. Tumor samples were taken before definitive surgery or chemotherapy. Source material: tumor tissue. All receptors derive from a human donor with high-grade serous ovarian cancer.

The CDR3 DNA reads TGTGCCAGCAGCCGGACTAGCGGGACCCCGTACGAGCAGTACTTC. Translated, it gives CASSRTSGTPYEQYF. V gene TRBV7-9 combines with J gene TRBJ2-7; 12 bases agree with TRBD2. The V segment lost 5 bases and the J segment 4 bases; nucleotides outside the gene matches: 6. CDR3 size: 15 residues. Germline values: CDR1 SEHNR, CDR2 FQNEAQ (reference sequence).

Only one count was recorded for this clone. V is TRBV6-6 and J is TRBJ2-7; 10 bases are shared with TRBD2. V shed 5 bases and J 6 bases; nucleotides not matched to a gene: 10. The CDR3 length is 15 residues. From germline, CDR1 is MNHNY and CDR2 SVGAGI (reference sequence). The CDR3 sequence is CASSSPISGRAEQYF. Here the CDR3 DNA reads TGTGCCAGCAGTAGTCCGATCAGCGGGAGGGCCGAGCAGTACTTC.

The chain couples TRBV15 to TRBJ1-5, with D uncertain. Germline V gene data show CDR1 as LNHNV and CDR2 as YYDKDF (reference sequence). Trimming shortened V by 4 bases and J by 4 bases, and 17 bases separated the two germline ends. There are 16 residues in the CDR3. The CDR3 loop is CATSIQHRSPNQPQHF. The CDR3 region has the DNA TGTGCCACCAGCATCCAACACCGGTCCCCTAATCAGCCCCAGCATTTT.

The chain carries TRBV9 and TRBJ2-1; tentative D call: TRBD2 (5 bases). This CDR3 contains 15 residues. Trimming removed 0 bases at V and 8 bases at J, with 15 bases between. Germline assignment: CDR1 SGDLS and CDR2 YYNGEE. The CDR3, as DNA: TGTGCCAGCAGCGTAGGAAGCGGCCCTAGGGATGAGCAGTTCTTC. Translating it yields CASSVGSGPRDEQFF.

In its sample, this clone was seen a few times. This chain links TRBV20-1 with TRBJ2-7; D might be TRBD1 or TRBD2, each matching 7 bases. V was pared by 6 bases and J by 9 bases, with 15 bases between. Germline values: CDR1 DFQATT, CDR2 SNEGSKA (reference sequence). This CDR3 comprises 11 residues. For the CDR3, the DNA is TGCAGTGCAAGGGGGCGGGAGTGGCAGTACTTC. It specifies CSARGREWQYF.

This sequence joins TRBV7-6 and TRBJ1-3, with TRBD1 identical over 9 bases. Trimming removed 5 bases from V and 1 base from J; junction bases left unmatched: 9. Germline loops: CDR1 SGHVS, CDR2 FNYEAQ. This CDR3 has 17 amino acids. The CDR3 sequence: CASSAGTGMLSGNTIYF. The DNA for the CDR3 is TGTGCCAGCAGCGCGGGGACAGGGATGCTTTCTGGAAACACCATATATTTT.

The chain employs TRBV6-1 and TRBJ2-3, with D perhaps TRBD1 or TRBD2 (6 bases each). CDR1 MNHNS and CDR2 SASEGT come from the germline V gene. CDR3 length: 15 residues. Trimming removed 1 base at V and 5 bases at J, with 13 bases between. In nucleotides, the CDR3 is TGTGCCAGCAGTGAAGTTGGGGGCGGGATAGATACGCAGTATTTT. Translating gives CASSEVGGGIDTQYF.

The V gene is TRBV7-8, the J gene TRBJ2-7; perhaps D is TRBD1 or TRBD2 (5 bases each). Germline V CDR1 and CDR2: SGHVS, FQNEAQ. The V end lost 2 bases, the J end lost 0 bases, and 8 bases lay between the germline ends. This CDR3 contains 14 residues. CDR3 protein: CASSLYGGSYEQYF. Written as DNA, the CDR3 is TGTGCCAGCAGCTTATATGGGGGCTCCTACGAGCAGTACTTC.

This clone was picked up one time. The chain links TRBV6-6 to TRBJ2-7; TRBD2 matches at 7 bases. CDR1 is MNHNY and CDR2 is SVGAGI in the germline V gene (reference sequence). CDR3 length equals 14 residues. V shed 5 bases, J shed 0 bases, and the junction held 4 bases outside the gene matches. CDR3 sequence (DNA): TGTGCCAGCAGTGCGGGGGATTCCTCCTACGAGCAGTACTTC. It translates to CASSAGDSSYEQYF.

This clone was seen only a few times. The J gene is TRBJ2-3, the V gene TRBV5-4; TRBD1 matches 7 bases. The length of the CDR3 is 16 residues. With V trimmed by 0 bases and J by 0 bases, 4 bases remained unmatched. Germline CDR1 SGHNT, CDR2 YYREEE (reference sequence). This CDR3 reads CASSLATGRSTDTQYF. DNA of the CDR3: TGTGCCAGCAGCTTGGCGACAGGGCGGAGCACAGATACGCAGTATTTT.

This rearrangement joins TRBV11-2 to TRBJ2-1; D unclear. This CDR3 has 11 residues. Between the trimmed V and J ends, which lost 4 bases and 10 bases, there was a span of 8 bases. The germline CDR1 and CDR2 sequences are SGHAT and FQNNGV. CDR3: CASSSRHEQFF. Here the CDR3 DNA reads TGTGCCAGCAGCTCCCGCCACGAGCAGTTCTTC.

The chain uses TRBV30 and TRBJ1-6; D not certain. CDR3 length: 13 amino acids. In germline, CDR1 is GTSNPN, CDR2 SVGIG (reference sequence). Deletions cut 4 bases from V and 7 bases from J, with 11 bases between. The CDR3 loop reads CAWKIGWNSPLHF. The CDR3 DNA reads TGTGCCTGGAAGATAGGGTGGAATTCACCCCTCCACTTT.

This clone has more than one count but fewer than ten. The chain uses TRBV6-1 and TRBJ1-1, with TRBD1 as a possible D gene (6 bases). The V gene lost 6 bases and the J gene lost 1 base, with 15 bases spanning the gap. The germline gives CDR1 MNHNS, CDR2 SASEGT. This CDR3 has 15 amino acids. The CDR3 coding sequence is TGTGCCAGCAGAATACAGGGAGGCCAGAACACTGAAGCTTTCTTT. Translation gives CASRIQGGQNTEAFF.

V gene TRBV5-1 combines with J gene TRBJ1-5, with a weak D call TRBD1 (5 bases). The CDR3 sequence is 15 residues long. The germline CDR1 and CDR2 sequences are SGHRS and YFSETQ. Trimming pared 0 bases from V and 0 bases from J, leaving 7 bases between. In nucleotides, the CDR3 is TGCGCCAGCAGCTTGGGGGGGAATAGCAATCAGCCCCAGCATTTT. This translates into CASSLGGNSNQPQHF.

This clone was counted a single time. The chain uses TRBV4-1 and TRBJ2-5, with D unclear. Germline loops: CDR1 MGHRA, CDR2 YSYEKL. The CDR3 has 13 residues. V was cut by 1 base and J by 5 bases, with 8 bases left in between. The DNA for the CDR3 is TGCGCCAGCAGCCAAGTCCCACGGGAGACCCAGTACTTC. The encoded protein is CASSQVPRETQYF.

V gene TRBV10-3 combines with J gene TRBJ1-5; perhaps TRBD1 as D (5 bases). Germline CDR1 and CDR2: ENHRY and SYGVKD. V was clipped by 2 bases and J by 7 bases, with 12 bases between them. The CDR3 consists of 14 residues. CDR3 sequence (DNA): TGTGCCATCAGTGAGGGGGACGTAAGGCAGCCCCAGCATTTT. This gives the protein CAISEGDVRQPQHF.

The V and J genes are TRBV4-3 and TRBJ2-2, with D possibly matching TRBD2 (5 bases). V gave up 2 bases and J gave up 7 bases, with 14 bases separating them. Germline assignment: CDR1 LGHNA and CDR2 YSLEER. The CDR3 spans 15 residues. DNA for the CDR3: TGCGCCAGCAGCCAATTTATGCAGGCGGGCGGGGAGCTGTTTTTT. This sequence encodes CASSQFMQAGGELFF.

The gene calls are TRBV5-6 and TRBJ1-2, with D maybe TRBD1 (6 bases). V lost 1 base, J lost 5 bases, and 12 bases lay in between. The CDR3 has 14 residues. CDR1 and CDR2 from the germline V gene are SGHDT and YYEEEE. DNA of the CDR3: TGTGCCAGCAGCTTGAAGGGAGGGGGGTATGGCTACACCTTC. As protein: CASSLKGGGYGYTF.

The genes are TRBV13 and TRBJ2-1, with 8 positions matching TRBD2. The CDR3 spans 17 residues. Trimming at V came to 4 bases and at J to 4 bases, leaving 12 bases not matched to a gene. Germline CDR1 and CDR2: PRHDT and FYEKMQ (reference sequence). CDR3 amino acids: CASSSRSRASGYNEQFF. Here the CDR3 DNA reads TGTGCCAGCAGCTCACGGTCCCGGGCTAGCGGGTACAATGAGCAGTTCTTC.

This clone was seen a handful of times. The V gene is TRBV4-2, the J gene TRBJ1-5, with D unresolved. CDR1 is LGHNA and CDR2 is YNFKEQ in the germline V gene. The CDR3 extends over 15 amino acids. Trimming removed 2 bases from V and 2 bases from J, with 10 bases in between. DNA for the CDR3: TGTGCCAGCAGCCAATGGGCGCTGGGCAATCAGCCCCAGCATTTT. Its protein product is CASSQWALGNQPQHF.

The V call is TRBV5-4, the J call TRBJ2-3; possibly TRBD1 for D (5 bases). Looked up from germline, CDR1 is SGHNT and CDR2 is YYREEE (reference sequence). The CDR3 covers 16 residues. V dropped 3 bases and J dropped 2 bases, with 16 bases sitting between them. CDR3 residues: CASSSDDRQLTDTQYF. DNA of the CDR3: TGTGCCAGCAGCTCAGATGACCGACAGCTCACAGATACGCAGTATTTT.

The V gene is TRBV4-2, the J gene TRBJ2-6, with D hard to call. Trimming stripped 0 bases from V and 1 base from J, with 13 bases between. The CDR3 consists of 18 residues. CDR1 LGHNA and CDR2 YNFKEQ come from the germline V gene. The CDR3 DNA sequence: TGTGCCAGCAGCCAAGATCAGGACGGAAGGTCTGGGGCCAACGTCCTGACTTTC. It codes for CASSQDQDGRSGANVLTF.

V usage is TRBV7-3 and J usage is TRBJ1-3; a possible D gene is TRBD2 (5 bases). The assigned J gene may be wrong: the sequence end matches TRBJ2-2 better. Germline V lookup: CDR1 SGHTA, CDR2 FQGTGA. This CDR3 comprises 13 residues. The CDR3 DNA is TGTGCCAGCTACCGGGGAACCACCGGGGAGCTGTTTTTT. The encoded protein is CASYRGTTGELFF.

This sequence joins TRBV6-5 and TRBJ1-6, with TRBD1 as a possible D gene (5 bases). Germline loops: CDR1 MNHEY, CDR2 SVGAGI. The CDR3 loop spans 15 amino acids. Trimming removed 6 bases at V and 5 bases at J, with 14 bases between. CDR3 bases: TGTGCCAGCAGACGATCAGGGATGGATAATTCACCCCTCCACTTT. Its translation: CASRRSGMDNSPLHF.